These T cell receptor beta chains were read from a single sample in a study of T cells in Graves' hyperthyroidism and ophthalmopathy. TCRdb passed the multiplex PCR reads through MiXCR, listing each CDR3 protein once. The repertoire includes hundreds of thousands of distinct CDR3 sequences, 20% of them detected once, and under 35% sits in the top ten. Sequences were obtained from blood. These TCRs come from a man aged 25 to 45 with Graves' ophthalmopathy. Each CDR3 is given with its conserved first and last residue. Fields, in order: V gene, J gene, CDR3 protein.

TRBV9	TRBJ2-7	CASSVGDAGGIYEQYF
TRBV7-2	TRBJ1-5	CASSLARGGQPQHF
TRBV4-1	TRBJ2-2	CASTSRWGDANTGELFF
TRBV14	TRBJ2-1	CASKRTSGHNEQFF
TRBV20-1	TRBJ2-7	CSAPWPGGRAYEQYF
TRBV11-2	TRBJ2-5	CASSLTGDGEAQYF
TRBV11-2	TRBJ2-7	CASRPGESSPYEQYF
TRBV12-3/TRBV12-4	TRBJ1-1	CASSFPDEAFF
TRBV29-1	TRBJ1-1	CSGQEGTEAFF
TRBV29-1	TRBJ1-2	CSVPIFYGYTF
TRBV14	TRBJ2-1	CASSPFRRGWTSGRPTQYNEQFF
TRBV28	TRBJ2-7	CASTNRLAGFNEQYF
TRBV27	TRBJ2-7	CASRYDAGVGEQYF
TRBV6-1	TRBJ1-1	CASSPPVGPMNTEAFF
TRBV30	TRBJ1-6	CAWDREYNSPLHF
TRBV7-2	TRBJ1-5	CASSPWGNQPQHF
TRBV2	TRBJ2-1	CASSEDRGSYNEQFF
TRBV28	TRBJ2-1	CASSLYVIGNYEQFF
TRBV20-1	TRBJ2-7	CSARDRTSGRKTGEQYF
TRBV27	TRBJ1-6	CASSPMSSYNSPLHF
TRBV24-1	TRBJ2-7	CATSFPGLAGVNEQYF
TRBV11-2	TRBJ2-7	CASSSRQGVYEQYF
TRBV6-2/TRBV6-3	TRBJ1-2	CASSSFGGYTF
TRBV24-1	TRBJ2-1	CALRRLARDNEQFF
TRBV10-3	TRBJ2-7	CAISDLYEQYF
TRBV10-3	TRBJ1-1	CAISDSQVPTEAFF
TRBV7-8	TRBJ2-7	CASSPVTGGYEQYF
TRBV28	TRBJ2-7	CASTLAGSYEQYF
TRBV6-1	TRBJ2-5	CASRPPGGETQYF
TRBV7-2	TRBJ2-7	CASSLQGTSSYEQYF
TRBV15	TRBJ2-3	CATSGASWGDTDTQYF